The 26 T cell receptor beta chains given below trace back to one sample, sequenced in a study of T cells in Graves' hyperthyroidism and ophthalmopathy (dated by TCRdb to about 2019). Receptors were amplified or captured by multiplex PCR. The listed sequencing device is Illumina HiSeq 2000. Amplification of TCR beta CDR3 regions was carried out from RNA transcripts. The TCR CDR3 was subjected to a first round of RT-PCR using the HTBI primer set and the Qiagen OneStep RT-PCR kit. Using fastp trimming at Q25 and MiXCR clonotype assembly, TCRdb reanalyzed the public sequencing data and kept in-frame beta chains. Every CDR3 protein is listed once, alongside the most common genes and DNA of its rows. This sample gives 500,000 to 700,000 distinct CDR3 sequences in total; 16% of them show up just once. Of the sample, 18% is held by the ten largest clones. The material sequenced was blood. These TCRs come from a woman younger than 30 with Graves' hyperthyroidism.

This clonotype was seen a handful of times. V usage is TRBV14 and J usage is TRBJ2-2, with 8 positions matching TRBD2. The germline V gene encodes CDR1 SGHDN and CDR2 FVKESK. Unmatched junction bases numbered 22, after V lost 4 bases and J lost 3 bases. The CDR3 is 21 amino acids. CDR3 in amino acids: CASSPQGSYLSGGHYTGELFF. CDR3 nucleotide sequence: TGTGCCAGCAGCCCACAAGGATCCTATTTGAGCGGGGGCCATTACACCGGGGAGCTGTTTTTT.

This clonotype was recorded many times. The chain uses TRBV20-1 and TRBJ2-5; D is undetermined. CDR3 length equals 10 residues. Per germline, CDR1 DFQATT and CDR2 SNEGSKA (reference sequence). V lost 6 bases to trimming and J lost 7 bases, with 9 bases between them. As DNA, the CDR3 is TGCAGTGCCCGCGAAGGGACCCAGTACTTC. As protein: CSAREGTQYF.

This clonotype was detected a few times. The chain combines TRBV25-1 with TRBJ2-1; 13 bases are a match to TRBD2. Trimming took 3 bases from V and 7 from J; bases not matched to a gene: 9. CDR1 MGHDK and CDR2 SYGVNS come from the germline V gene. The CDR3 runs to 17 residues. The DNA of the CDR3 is TGTGCCAGCAGTGACCCTGAGGCGACTAGCGGGAGGAATGAGCAGTTCTTC. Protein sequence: CASSDPEATSGRNEQFF. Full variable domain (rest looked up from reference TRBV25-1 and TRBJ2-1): EADIYQTPRYLVIGTGKKITLECSQTMGHDKMYWYQQDPGMELHLIHYSYGVNSTEKGDLSSESTVSRIRTEHFPLTLESARPSHTSQYLCASSDPEATSGRNEQFFGPGTRLTVL.

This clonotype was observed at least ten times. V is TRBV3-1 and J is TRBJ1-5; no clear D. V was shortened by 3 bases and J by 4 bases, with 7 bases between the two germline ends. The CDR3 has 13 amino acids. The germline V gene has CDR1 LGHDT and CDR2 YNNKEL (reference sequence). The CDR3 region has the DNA TGTGCCAGCAGCCACGGACGGAATCAGCCCCAGCATTTT. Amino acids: CASSHGRNQPQHF.

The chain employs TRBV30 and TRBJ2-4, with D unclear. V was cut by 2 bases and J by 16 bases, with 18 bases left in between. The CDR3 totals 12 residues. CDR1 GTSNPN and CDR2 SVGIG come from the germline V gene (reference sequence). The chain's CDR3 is CAWSHVRPPAYF. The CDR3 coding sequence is TGTGCCTGGAGTCACGTCCGGCCTCCGGCCTACTTC.

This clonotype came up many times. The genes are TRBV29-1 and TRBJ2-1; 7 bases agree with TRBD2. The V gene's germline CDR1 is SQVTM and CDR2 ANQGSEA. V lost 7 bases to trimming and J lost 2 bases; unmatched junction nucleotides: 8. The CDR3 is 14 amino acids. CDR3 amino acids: CSAPGTIPYNEQFF. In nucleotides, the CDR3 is TGCAGCGCCCCCGGGACTATTCCCTACAATGAGCAGTTCTTC.

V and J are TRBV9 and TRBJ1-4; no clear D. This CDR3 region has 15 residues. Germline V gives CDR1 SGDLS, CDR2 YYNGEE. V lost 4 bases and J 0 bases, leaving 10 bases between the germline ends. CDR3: CASSPGGATNEKLFF. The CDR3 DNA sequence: TGTGCCAGCAGCCCCGGCGGTGCAACTAATGAAAAACTGTTTTTT.

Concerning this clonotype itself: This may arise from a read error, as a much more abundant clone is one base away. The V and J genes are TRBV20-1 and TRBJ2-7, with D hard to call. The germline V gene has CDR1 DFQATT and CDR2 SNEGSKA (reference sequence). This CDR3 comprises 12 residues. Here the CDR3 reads CSARDLAFEPYF. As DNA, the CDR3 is TGCAGTGCTAGAGATCTCGCTTTCGAGCCGTACTTC.

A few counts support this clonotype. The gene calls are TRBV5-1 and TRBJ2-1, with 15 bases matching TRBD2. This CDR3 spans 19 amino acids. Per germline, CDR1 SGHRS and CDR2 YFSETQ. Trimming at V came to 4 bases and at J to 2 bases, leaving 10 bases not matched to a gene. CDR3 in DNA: TGCGCCAGCAGCAGAGGACTAGCGGGAGGGGGTCCCCCCTACAATGAGCAGTTCTTC. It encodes CASSRGLAGGGPPYNEQFF. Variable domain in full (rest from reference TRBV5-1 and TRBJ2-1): KAGVTQTPRYLIKTRGQQVTLSCSPISGHRSVSWYQQTPGQGLQFLFEYFSETQRNKGNFPGRFSGRQFSNSRSEMNVSTLELGDSALYLCASSRGLAGGGPPYNEQFFGPGTRLTVL.

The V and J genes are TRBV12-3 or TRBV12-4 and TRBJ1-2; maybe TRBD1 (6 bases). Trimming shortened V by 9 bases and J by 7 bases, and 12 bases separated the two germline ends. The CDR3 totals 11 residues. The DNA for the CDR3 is TGTGCCAGTGGCGCGGGGGCTGGCTACACCTTC. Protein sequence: CASGAGAGYTF.

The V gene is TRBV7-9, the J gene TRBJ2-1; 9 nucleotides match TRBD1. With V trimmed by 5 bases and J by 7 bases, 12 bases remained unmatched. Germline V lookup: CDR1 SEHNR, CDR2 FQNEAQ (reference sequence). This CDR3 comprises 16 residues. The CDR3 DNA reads TGTGCCAGCAGCGAAATAGGACAGGGGATTGTAAATGAGCAGTTCTTC. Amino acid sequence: CASSEIGQGIVNEQFF.

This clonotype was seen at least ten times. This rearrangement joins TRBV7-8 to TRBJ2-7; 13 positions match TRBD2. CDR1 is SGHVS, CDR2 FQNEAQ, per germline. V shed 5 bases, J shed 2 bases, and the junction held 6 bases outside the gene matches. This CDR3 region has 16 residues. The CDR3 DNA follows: TGTGCCAGCAGCGCGAAGGGACTAGCGGGGACCTACGAGCAGTACTTC. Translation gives CASSAKGLAGTYEQYF.

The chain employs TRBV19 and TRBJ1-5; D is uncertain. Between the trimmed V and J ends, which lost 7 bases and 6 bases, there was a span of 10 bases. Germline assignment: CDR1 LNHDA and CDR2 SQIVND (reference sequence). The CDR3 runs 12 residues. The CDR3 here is CASTVRGQPQHF. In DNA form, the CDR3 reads TGTGCCAGTACGGTTCGCGGTCAGCCCCAGCATTTT.

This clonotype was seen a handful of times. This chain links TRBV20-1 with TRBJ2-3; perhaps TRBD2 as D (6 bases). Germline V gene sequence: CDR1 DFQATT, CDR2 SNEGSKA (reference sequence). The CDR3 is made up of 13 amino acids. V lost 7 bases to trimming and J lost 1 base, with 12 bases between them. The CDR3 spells CSEKERGTDTQYF. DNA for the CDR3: TGCAGTGAAAAGGAGCGGGGCACAGATACGCAGTATTTT.

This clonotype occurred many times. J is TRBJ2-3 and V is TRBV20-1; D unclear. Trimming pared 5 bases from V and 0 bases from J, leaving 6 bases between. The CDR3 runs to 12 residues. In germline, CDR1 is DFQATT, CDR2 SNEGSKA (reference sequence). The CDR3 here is CSAGMSTDTQYF. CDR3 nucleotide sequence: TGCAGTGCTGGTATGAGCACAGATACGCAGTATTTT.

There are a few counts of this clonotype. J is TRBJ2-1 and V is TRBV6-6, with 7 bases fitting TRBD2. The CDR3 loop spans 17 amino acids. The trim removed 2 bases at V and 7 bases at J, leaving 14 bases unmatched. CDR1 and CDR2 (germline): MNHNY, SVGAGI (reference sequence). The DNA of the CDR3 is TGTGCCAGCAGTTACCCCGCGGGGGAGCGCCTGGGGAATGAGCAGTTCTTC. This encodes CASSYPAGERLGNEQFF.

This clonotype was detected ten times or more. This CDR3 reads CASSEGWTGMGTNTEAFF. For the CDR3, the DNA is TGTGCCAGCAGTGAGGGGTGGACAGGGATGGGGACGAACACTGAAGCTTTCTTT. The chain recombines TRBV6-1 with TRBJ1-1, with 8 bases that match TRBD1. Germline assignment: CDR1 MNHNS and CDR2 SASEGT. Trimming removed 3 bases from V and 1 base from J; junction bases left unmatched: 13. The CDR3 has 18 residues.

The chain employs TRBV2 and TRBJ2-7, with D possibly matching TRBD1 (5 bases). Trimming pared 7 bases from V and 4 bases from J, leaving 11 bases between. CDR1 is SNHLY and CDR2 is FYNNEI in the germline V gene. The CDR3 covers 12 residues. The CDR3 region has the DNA TGTGCCAGCACCGTAGGGGATTACGAGCAGTACTTC. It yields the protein CASTVGDYEQYF.

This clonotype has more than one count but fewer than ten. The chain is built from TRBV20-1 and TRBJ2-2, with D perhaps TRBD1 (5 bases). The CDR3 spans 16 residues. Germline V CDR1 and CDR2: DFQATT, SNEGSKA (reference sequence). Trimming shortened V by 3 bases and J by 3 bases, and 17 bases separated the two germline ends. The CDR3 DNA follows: TGCAGTGCTAGGCCGGACACCCGGCAGGACACCGGGGAGCTGTTTTTT. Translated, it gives CSARPDTRQDTGELFF.

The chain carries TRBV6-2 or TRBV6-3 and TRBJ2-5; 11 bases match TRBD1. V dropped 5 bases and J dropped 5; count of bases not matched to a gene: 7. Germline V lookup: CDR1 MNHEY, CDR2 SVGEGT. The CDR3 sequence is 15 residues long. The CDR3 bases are TGTGCCAGCAGTGCCCGGGACAGGGGGGTGGAGACCCAGTACTTC. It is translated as CASSARDRGVETQYF.

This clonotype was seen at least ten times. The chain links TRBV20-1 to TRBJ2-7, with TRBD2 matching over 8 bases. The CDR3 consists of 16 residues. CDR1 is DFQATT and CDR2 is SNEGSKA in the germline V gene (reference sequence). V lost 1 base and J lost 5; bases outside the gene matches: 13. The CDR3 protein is CSARAWTSNDIDEQYF. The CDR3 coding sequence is TGCAGTGCTAGAGCTTGGACTAGCAACGACATCGACGAGCAGTACTTC.

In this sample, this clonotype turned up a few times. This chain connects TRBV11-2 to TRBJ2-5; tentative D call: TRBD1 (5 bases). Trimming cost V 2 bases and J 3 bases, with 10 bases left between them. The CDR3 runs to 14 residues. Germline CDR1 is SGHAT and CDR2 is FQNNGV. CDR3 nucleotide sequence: TGTGCCAGCAGCTTAATCGGCAGGGAAGAGACCCAGTACTTC. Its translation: CASSLIGREETQYF.

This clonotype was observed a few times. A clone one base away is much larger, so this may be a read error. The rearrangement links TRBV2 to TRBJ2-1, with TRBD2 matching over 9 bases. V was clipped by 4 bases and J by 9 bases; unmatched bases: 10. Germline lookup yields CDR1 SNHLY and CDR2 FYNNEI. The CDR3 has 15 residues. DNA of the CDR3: TGTGCCAGCAGTGGGGTAGCGGGAGTTGCCAGTGAGCAGTTCTTC. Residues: CASSGVAGVASEQFF.

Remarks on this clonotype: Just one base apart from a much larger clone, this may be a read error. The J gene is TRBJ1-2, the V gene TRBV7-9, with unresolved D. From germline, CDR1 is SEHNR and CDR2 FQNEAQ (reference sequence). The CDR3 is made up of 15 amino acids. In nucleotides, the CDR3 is TGTGCCGGCAGCTTAGATCCGGGCCCTAACTATGGCTACACCTTC. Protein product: CAGSLDPGPNYGYTF.

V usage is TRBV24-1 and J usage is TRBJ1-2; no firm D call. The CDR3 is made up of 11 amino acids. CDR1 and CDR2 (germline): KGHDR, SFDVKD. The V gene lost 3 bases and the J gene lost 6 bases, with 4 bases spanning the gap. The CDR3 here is CATSDPNGYTF. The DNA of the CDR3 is TGTGCCACCAGTGATCCGAATGGCTACACCTTC.

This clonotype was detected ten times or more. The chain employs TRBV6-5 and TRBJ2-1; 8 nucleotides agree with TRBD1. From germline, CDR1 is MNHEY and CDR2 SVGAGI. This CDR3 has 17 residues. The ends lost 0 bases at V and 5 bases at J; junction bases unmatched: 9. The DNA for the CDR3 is TGTGCCAGCAGTTACTCGATTTCAGGGGGCGTCCACAATGAGCAGTTCTTC. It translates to CASSYSISGGVHNEQFF.